Sequencing of this TCR beta chain was carried out in a study of CD8+CD57+ T cells in acquired aplastic anemia. The CDR3 loop spans 11 amino acids. V lost 4 bases and J 4 bases, leaving 4 bases between the germline ends. CDR1 and CDR2 (germline): ENHRY, SYGVKD. Profiles of TCR beta VDJ and CDR3 were generated from a genomic DNA template. MiXCR, run by TCRdb on the reads, gives a single entry per CDR3 protein. The repertoire has over 45,000 distinct CDR3 sequences, about three quarters of them found once; the top ten carry roughly 34%. The receptor was derived from a human donor in good health, serving as a control. The chain employs TRBV10-3 and TRBJ1-2; D not resolved. Sequencing input: sorted CD4+, CD8+, or CD8+CD57+ T cells (not recorded which) from PBMCs. The CDR3 bases are TGTGCCATCAGTGGGGGCTATGGCTACACCTTC. Its protein is CAISGGYGYTF.